This T cell receptor (beta chain) was profiled in a study of blood T cell repertoires in COVID-19. The overall study: Nucleic acid was either cDNA or gDNA, and it came from T cells, B-cell-depleted T cells, or PBMCs.

The germline V gene encodes CDR1 SNHLY and CDR2 FYNNEI. The CDR3 has 14 amino acids. The V end lost 6 bases, the J end lost 5 bases, and 16 bases lay between the germline ends. Patients of the Seattle cohort, enrolled during active infection, were followed longitudinally. How the authors handled the data: Amplification of reference gene primers was used by the study to estimate nucleated cell counts. This table comes from immunoSEQ multiplex PCR, and its TCRdb copy is limited to in-frame clones, with some not included. V, J and clone size are those of that table, while D and trimming were read from the DNA. In the table there are approximately 200,000 clones, around 80% of which are singletons.

The TCR comes from an elderly woman with COVID-19, enrolled during active disease. The sample was peripheral blood. The V call is TRBV2, the J call TRBJ2-5; tentative D call: TRBD2 (6 bases). The CDR3 sequence is CASREGLAGETQYF. The CDR3, as DNA: TGTGCCAGCAGGGAGGGACTGGCGGGGGAGACCCAGTACTTC.